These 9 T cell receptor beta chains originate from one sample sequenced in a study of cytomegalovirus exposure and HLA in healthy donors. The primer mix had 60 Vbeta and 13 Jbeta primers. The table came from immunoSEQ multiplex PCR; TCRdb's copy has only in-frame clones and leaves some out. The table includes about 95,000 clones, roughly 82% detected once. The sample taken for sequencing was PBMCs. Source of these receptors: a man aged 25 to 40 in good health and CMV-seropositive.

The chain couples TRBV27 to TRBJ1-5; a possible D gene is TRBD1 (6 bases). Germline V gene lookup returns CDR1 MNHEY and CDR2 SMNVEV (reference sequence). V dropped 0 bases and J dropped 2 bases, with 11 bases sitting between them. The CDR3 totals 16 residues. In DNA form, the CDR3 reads TGTGCCAGCAGTTTATCGGCAGGGGCAGGCAATCAGCCCCAGCATTTT. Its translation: CASSLSAGAGNQPQHF.

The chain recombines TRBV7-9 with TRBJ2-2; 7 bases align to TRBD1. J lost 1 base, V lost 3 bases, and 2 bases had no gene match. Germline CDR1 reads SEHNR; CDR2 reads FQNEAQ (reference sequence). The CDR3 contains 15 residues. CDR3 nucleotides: TGTGCCAGCAGCTTGAACAGGGGGAACACCGGGGAGCTGTTTTTT. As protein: CASSLNRGNTGELFF.

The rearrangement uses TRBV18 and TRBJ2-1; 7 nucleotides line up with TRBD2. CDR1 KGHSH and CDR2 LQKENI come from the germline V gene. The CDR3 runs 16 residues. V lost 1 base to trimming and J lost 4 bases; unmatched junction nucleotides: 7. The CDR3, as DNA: TGTGCCAGCTCACCACGAGCGGGATCCGTTTACAATGAGCAGTTCTTC. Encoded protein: CASSPRAGSVYNEQFF.

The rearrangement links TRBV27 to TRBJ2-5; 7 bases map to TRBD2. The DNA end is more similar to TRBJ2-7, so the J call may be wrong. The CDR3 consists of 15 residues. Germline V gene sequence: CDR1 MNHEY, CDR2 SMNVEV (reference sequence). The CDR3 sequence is CASSFLLGGSYEQYF. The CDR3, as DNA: TGTGCCAGCAGTTTTCTTTTGGGAGGGTCCTACGAGCAGTACTTC.

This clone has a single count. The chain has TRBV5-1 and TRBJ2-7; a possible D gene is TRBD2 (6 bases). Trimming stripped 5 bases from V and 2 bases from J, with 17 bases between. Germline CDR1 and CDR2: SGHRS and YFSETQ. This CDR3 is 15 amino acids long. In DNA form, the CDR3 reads TGCGCCAGCAGGGCCTCTGGGGGGAGGACCTACGAGCAGTACTTC. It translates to CASRASGGRTYEQYF.

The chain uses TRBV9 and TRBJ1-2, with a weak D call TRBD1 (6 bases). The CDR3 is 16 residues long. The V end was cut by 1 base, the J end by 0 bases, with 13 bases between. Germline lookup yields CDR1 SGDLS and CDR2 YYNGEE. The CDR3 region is CASSVTGGGANYGYTF. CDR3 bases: TGTGCCAGCAGCGTAACCGGAGGGGGGGCTAACTATGGCTACACCTTC. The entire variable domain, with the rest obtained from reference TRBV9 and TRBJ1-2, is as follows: DSGVTQTPKHLITATGQRVTLRCSPRSGDLSVYWYQQSLDQGLQFLIQYYNGEERAKGNILERFSAQQFPDLHSELNLSSLELGDSALYFCASSVTGGGANYGYTFGSGTRLTVV.

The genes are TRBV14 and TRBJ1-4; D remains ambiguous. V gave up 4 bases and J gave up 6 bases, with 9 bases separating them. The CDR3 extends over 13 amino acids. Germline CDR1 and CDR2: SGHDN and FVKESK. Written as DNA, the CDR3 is TGTGCCAGCAGCCTCGTCCAGTATGAAAAACTGTTTTTT. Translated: CASSLVQYEKLFF.

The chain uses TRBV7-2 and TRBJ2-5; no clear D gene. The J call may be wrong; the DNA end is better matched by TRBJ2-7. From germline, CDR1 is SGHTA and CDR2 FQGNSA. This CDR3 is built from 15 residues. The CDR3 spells CASSLDPASSYEQYF. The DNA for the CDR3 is TGTGCCAGCAGCTTAGACCCCGCGAGCTCCTACGAGCAGTACTTC.

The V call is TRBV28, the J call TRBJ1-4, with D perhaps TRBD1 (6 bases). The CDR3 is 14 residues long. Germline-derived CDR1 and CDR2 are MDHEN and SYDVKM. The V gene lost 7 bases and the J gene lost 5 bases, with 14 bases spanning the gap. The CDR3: CASNKGGQNEKLFF. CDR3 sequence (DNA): TGTGCCAGCAATAAAGGAGGACAGAATGAAAAACTGTTTTTT.